The present T cell receptor (beta chain) was sequenced within a study of T-cell reconstitution after alpha-beta-depleted transplantation in children. Study-wide results and limits: From surviving recipient T cells and thymic progenitors came the high day-60 TCRbeta diversity observed in some patients. Where alpha-beta T cells came from about two months after transplant was reportedly several hundred expanded graft clones.

There are many counts of this clonotype. What it recognizes is unknown. The CDR3 loop spans 13 amino acids. Deletions cut 1 base from V and 3 bases from J, with 3 bases between. The TCRbeta library was prepared with unique molecular identifiers. TCRdb reprocessed the PCR reads via MiXCR and lists one record per CDR3 protein. The profile shows hundreds of thousands of distinct CDR3 sequences, approximately 11% of them singletons. This chain connects TRBV12-3 or TRBV12-4 to TRBJ1-4; no clear D gene. Sequencing was performed on PBMCs, taken before TCRalphabeta/CD19-depleted stem cell transplant. The source of this sequence is a child in the first two years of life with acute myeloid leukemia, due to receive a stem cell transplant. The CDR3 nucleotides are TGTGCCAGCAGTTTAGTTTCTAATGAAAAACTGTTTTTT. Protein: CASSLVSNEKLFF.